The 3 T cell receptor beta chains in this list originate from one sample, sequenced in a study of PD-1 blockade in classical Hodgkin lymphoma. Sequencing used immunoSEQ multiplex PCR; TCRdb keeps in-frame clones, though not all of them. This table has around 43,000 clones, approximately 91% appearing once. The time point here: newly diagnosed, previously untreated cHL patient sample. The source material was peripheral blood mononuclear cells (PBMCs). These receptors were collected from a human donor with classical Hodgkin lymphoma.

Turning to this clone: The junction differs from germline at one of its ends, possibly a read error. The rearrangement links TRBV11-2 to TRBJ1-2, with a possible D match to TRBD1 (6 bases). The CDR3 length is 14 residues. From germline, CDR1 is SGHAT and CDR2 FQNNGV. This CDR3 reads CASSLADRNSGYTF. Here the CDR3 DNA reads TGTGCCAGCAGCTTAGCGGACAGAAACTCTGGCTACACCTTC.

This chain uses TRBV28 with TRBJ1-1; weak D call: TRBD1 (6 bases). V lost 5 bases and J 11 bases, leaving 24 bases between the germline ends. Germline assignment: CDR1 MDHEN and CDR2 SYDVKM. The CDR3 runs 15 residues. The CDR3 here is CASSIPASGAGGAFF. The CDR3 DNA reads TGTGCCAGCAGTATTCCTGCCTCCGGGGCCGGGGGCGCTTTCTTT.

The genes are TRBV11-1 and TRBJ1-1; TRBD1 matches 7 bases. J was trimmed by 11 bases and V by 4 bases; bases with no gene match: 10. The CDR3 consists of 13 residues. Per germline, CDR1 SGHAT and CDR2 FQDESV (reference sequence). The CDR3 reads CASSSSIDREAFF. DNA of the CDR3: TGTGCCAGCAGCTCATCGATCGACAGGGAGGCTTTCTTT.